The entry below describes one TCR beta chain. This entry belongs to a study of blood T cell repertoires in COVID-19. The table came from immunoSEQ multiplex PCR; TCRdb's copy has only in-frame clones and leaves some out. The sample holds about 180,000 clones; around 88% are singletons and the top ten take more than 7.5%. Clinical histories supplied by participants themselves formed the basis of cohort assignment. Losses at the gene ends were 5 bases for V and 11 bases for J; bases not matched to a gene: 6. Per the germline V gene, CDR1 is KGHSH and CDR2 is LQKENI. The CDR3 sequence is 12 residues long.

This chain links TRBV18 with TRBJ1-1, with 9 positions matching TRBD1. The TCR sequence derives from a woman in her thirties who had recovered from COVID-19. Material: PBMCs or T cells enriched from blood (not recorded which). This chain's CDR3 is CASSRGQGSAFF. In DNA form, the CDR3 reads TGTGCCAGCTCAAGAGGACAGGGGTCCGCTTTCTTT. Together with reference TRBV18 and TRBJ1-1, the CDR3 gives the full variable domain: NAGVMQNPRHLVRRRGQEARLRCSPMKGHSHVYWYRQLPEEGLKFMVYLQKENIIDESGMPKERFSAEFPKEGPSILRIQQVVRGDSAAYFCASSRGQGSAFFGQGTRLTVV.